This TCR beta chain was identified during a study of T-cell memory formation after mild COVID-19. Findings and caveats of the study: Among clones contracting day 15 to 85, CD4/CD8 was balanced, whereas later expanders leaned CD4+. Some SARS-CoV-2-responding clones were already detected in memory before infection. Mostly located in CM and EM were contracting CD4+ clones, with contracting CD8+ clones located in EMRA.

Using constant-segment primers, 5'RACE produced TCR alpha and TCR beta cDNA libraries carrying sample barcodes and UMIs. TCRdb re-analysed the 5' RACE reads in MiXCR, keeping a single row per CDR3 protein. Here the sample spans 500,000 to 600,000 distinct CDR3 sequences, approximately 19% being singletons. The CDR3 contains 18 residues. Germline CDR1 and CDR2: MNHEY and SVGAGI. V shed 2 bases, J shed 2 bases, and the junction held 11 bases outside the gene matches. This clonotype was observed a handful of times. Its target is unknown. V and J are TRBV6-5 and TRBJ2-7; 11 nucleotides match TRBD2. The sample was PBMCs or a T cell subset sorted from them (not recorded which). This TCR came from an adult woman who had mild COVID-19 (a few samples of this study predate the infection). Cell type and time point are not known. The CDR3 sequence is CASSYLTSGEGSTYEQYF. The DNA of the CDR3 is TGTGCCAGCAGTTACCTGACTAGCGGGGAGGGATCGACCTACGAGCAGTACTTC.